These T cell receptor beta chains were read from a single sample in a study of T cell changes during pregnancy in multiple sclerosis. Produced via immunoSEQ multiplex PCR; TCRdb's table is partial and in-frame only. Among 69,000 or so clones listed, 85% to 95% were seen once. The sample was peripheral blood, taken before pregnancy. These TCRs come from a female donor with multiple sclerosis, enrolled in a pregnancy study. Each CDR3 is given with its conserved first and last residue. The D gene is left open where the match is weak. Clone size is given for some rows only: seen once, a few or many times, or a class if the clone is expanded.

V,size,D,J,CDR3,DNA
TRBV6-6,.,.,TRBJ1-5,CASMLQGRSNQPQHF,TGTGCCAGCATGTTACAGGGCCGAAGCAATCAGCCCCAGCATTTT
TRBV7-9,.,TRBD2,TRBJ2-3,CASSFNSGKVDTQYF,TGTGCCAGCAGCTTCAATAGCGGGAAGGTAGATACGCAGTATTTT
TRBV7-9,.,.,TRBJ2-5,CASSLRLDHRGGETQYF,TGTGCCAGCAGCTTACGTCTGGACCATAGGGGGGGGGAGACCCAGTACTTC
TRBV14,.,TRBD2,TRBJ2-5,CASSQDAAGGEETQYF,TGTGCCAGCAGCCAAGATGCTGCGGGAGGAGAAGAGACCCAGTACTTC
TRBV9,.,.,TRBJ2-1,CASSVGVAVNEQFF,TGTGCCAGCAGCGTAGGGGTAGCGGTGAATGAGCAGTTCTTC
TRBV9,once,TRBD2,TRBJ2-1,CASSPLSGRVSEQFF,TGTGCCAGCAGCCCCCTTAGCGGGAGAGTCAGTGAGCAGTTCTTC
TRBV2,.,TRBD2,TRBJ2-1,CASTSGRYNEQFF,TGTGCCAGTACTAGCGGGAGGTACAATGAGCAGTTCTTC
TRBV19,.,TRBD1,TRBJ1-2,CASNTGTGLVRGYTF,TGTGCCAGTAATACCGGGACAGGACTTGTAAGGGGCTACACCTTC
TRBV25-1,.,.,TRBJ2-1,CASSESEGLVYEQFF,TGTGCCAGCAGTGAATCGGAGGGGTTAGTGTATGAGCAGTTCTTC
TRBV6-5,.,.,TRBJ1-4,CASSYSSGGKLFF,TGTGCCAGCAGTTACTCGAGCGGGGGAAAACTGTTTTTT
TRBV7-9,once,.,TRBJ1-1,CASSLAPILDSEAFF,TGTGCCAGCAGCTTAGCGCCTATCCTGGACAGTGAAGCTTTCTTT
TRBV13,.,.,TRBJ2-3,CASSSTQASTDTQYF,TGTGCCAGCAGCTCGACACAGGCTTCCACAGATACGCAGTATTTT
TRBV7-6,.,.,TRBJ2-5,CASSLDGEQYF,TGTGCCAGCAGCTTAGACGGGGAGCAGTACTTC
TRBV7-9,.,TRBD1,TRBJ1-2,CASSFSGGANYGYTF,TGTGCCAGCAGCTTTTCAGGGGGAGCTAACTATGGCTACACCTTC
TRBV7-2,.,TRBD1,TRBJ2-7,CASSSAWTGAYEQYF,TGTGCCAGCAGCTCAGCATGGACAGGAGCCTACGAGCAGTACTTC
TRBV28,.,.,TRBJ2-5,CASSLREETQYF,TGTGCCAGCAGTTTACGGGAAGAGACCCAGTACTTC
TRBV5-1,.,TRBD1,TRBJ2-5,CASSPGTGEREETQYF,TGCGCCAGCAGCCCCGGGACAGGGGAGAGGGAAGAGACCCAGTACTTC
TRBV7-9,.,TRBD2,TRBJ2-3,CASSFSGLTDTQYF,TGTGCCAGCAGCTTTAGCGGGCTCACAGATACGCAGTATTTT
TRBV2,.,.,TRBJ2-7,CASRRQPVESYEQYF,TGTGCCAGCAGGCGACAGCCCGTGGAGTCCTACGAGCAGTACTTC
TRBV4-1,.,TRBD1,TRBJ1-2,CASSQPDRVIYGYTF,TGCGCCAGCAGCCAACCGGACAGGGTAATCTATGGCTACACCTTC
TRBV28,.,.,TRBJ1-5,CASSTIRQVSNQPQHF,TGTGCCAGCAGTACCATCCGACAGGTTAGCAATCAGCCCCAGCATTTT
TRBV2,.,TRBD1,TRBJ2-7,CASTRQGMYEQYF,TGTGCCAGCACCCGACAGGGGATGTACGAGCAGTACTTC
TRBV28,.,TRBD1,TRBJ2-7,CASSLGAGGSYEQYF,TGTGCCAGCAGTTTAGGGGCAGGGGGCTCCTACGAGCAGTACTTC
TRBV6-1,.,.,TRBJ1-2,CASSEAWPDYGYTF,TGTGCCAGCAGTGAAGCTTGGCCAGACTATGGCTACACCTTC
TRBV28,.,TRBD2,TRBJ2-1,CASKMTSGRAPSSYNEQFF,TGTGCCAGCAAAATGACTAGCGGGCGTGCTCCTAGCTCCTACAATGAGCAGTTCTTC
TRBV2,.,TRBD2,TRBJ2-5,CATQSGAQETQYF,TGTGCCACCCAAAGCGGGGCCCAAGAGACCCAGTACTTC
TRBV7-2,.,TRBD2,TRBJ2-3,CASSPSGRAPDTQYF,TGTGCCAGCAGCCCCAGCGGGAGGGCTCCAGATACGCAGTATTTT
TRBV29-1,.,.,TRBJ1-5,CSVTTGYGEPQHF,TGCAGCGTGACAACAGGGTACGGTGAGCCCCAGCATTTT
TRBV28,.,.,TRBJ1-2,CASSSIGGGKSYGYTF,TGTGCCAGCAGCTCGATAGGTGGAGGGAAATCCTATGGCTACACCTTC
TRBV4-1,.,.,TRBJ1-4,CASSQVSGDEKLFF,TGCGCCAGCAGCCAAGTTTCGGGGGATGAAAAACTGTTTTTT
TRBV9,once,.,TRBJ2-2,CASSVGDNTGELFF,TGTGCCAGCAGCGTAGGCGATAACACCGGGGAGCTGTTTTTT
TRBV18,.,.,TRBJ1-1,CASSPADTTAFF,TGTGCCAGCTCACCGGCGGACACGACGGCTTTCTTT
TRBV11-3,.,.,TRBJ2-5,CASSLGGSDKYQETQYF,TGTGCCAGCAGCTTAGGAGGGTCAGACAAGTACCAAGAGACCCAGTACTTC